This T cell receptor (beta chain) was sequenced for a study of CD8 T cells in Susac syndrome. V dropped 4 bases and J dropped 3; count of bases not matched to a gene: 11. CDR3 length: 16 residues. Germline V lookup: CDR1 MDHEN, CDR2 SYDVKM. RNA amounts of roughly 0.5 to 1 ug underwent reverse transcription with random hexamers. Multiplex PCR with immunoSEQ amplified the TCR beta CDR3 across 54 Vbeta and 13 Jbeta. TCRdb re-derived calls from the immunoSEQ multiplex PCR reads in MiXCR, one entry per CDR3 protein. The data show about 120,000 distinct CDR3 sequences, about 93% seen once. The specimen sequenced was CD4+ T cells from PBMCs. The clonotype comes from a human donor in good health. This sequence joins TRBV28 and TRBJ2-7; 8 nucleotides line up with TRBD2. The CDR3 nucleotides are TGTGCCAGCAGTTCCCCGACTAGCGTGACCTTCTACGAGCAGTACTTC. Residues: CASSSPTSVTFYEQYF.